Below are 6 T cell receptor beta chains sequenced from a single sample in a study of shared clonotypes between healthy human individuals. Naivety among CD8 cells was defined by CD45RO negativity and positive CCR7 selection, thereby excluding terminally differentiated effector memory CD45RA+ cells. The protocol was immunoSEQ multiplex PCR, while the TCRdb copy is restricted to in-frame clones and leaves out a portion. In the table there are millions of clones, more than 85% of which are singletons. Sequences were obtained from naive CD8+ T cells from PBMCs. These receptors were obtained from a man aged 18 to 29 in good health. Some clones in this sample may be carry-over from other donors' samples.

The chain links TRBV7-6 to TRBJ1-1; the D gene is possibly TRBD1 (5 bases). V was clipped by 5 bases and J by 5 bases, with 12 bases between them. This CDR3 region has 13 residues. CDR1 SGHVS and CDR2 FNYEAQ come from the germline V gene. The CDR3 DNA follows: TGTGCCAGCAGCCCCTTTGGGGGTACTGAAGCTTTCTTT. As protein: CASSPFGGTEAFF. Full variable domain (remainder filled in from reference TRBV7-6 and TRBJ1-1): GAGVSQSPRYKVTKRGQDVALRCDPISGHVSLYWYRQALGQGPEFLTYFNYEAQQDKSGLPNDRFSAERPEGSISTLTIQRTEQRDSAMYRCASSPFGGTEAFFGQGTRLTVV.

The chain is built from TRBV6-1 and TRBJ2-7; the match to TRBD2 covers 8 bases. Germline CDR1 and CDR2: MNHNS and SASEGT. V trimming: 7 bases; J trimming: 3 bases; junction bases outside the gene matches: 5. This CDR3 is built from 13 residues. The CDR3 DNA follows: TGTGCCAGCATTGGACTAGCAGTCTACGAGCAGTACTTC. This gives the protein CASIGLAVYEQYF.

V usage is TRBV7-3 and J usage is TRBJ2-6, with D perhaps TRBD2 (5 bases). The germline V and J ends were trimmed by 5 bases and 0 bases, with 5 bases remaining between them. This CDR3 has 14 amino acids. Germline lookup yields CDR1 SGHTA and CDR2 FQGTGA. The CDR3 spells CASSGSSGANVLTF. Here the CDR3 DNA reads TGTGCCAGCAGCGGGAGCTCTGGGGCCAACGTCCTGACTTTC.

The rearrangement uses TRBV28 and TRBJ1-5; D ambiguous. The CDR3 totals 13 residues. The V and J ends lost 0 bases and 4 bases respectively, with 4 bases between them. Germline V gene lookup returns CDR1 MDHEN and CDR2 SYDVKM. CDR3 DNA sequence: TGTGCCAGCAGTTTATGGGTGAATCAGCCCCAGCATTTT. As protein: CASSLWVNQPQHF.

The chain uses TRBV29-1 and TRBJ2-1, with D perhaps TRBD2 (6 bases). The V end was cut by 4 bases, the J end by 5 bases, with 21 bases between. Germline values: CDR1 SQVTM, CDR2 ANQGSEA. This CDR3 region has 16 residues. CDR3 nucleotides: TGCAGCGTTGGTGCAGCGGGCCTTCCTCACAACAATGAGCAGTTCTTC. This encodes CSVGAAGLPHNNEQFF.

V gene TRBV9 combines with J gene TRBJ2-1; 10 bases agree with TRBD2. Germline V gene data show CDR1 as SGDLS and CDR2 as YYNGEE. The junction had 9 bases not matched to a gene; V was cut back by 4 bases and J by 5 bases. The CDR3 spans 16 residues. The chain's CDR3 is CASSSQRGLADNEQFF. For the CDR3, the DNA is TGTGCCAGCAGCTCGCAAAGAGGACTAGCGGACAATGAGCAGTTCTTC.